This T cell receptor beta chain was retrieved from a study of T cell repertoires in cytomegalovirus infection. Study in general: CMV infection and matching HLA type were both indicated by public TCR beta signatures. General study findings and limits: Frequencies of public TCR beta families were cumulated, and this identified carriers of CMV plus the relevant HLA.

This CDR3 region has 15 residues. Germline V CDR1 and CDR2: SGHAT, FQNNGV. Trimming removed 5 bases from V and 5 bases from J, with 18 bases in between. Concerning this clonotype: The antigen is not known.

TCRdb re-called the reads through MiXCR, storing one row per CDR3 protein. The sample has fewer than 1,000,000 distinct CDR3 sequences; 25% to 40% are singletons. The rearrangement joins TRBV11-2 to TRBJ2-5; a possible D gene is TRBD2 (7 bases). The sample in question was cultured CD8+ T cells from PBMCs, obtained from culture after CMV antigen stimulation. This receptor was identified in a human donor in good health (CMV status not recorded). Some clones in this sample may be carry-over from other donors' samples. The CDR3 DNA sequence: TGTGCCAGCAGCCCAAGTTGGGGGGGCCTCGAGACCCAGTACTTC. Translating it yields CASSPSWGGLETQYF.